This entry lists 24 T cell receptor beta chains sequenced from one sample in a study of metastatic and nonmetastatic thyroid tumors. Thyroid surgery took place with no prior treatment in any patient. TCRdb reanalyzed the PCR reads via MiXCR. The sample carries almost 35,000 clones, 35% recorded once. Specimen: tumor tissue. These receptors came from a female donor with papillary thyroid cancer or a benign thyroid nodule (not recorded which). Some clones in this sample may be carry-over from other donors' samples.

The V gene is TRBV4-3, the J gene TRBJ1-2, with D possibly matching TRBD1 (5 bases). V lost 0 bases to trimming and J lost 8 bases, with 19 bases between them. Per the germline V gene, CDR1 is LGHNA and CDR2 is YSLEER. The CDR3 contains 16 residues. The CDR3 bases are TGCGCCAGCAGCCAAGATTTGGGGCGGATGGCGTCCGGCTACACCTTC. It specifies CASSQDLGRMASGYTF.

CDR3 loop: CSARPPGQIYEQYF. CDR3 DNA: TGCAGTGCTAGACCACCCGGACAGATCTACGAGCAGTACTTC. The chain joins TRBV20-1 to TRBJ2-7, with D possibly being TRBD1 (6 bases). Germline assignment: CDR1 DFQATT and CDR2 SNEGSKA (reference sequence). The CDR3 loop spans 14 amino acids. Trimming stripped 2 bases from V and 3 bases from J, with 14 bases between.

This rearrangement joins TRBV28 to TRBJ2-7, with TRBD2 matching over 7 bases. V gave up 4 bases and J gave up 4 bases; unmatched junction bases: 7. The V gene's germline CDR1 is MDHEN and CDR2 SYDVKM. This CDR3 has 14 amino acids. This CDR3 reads CASSWLAASYEQYF. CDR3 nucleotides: TGTGCCAGCAGTTGGCTAGCGGCATCGTACGAGCAGTACTTC.

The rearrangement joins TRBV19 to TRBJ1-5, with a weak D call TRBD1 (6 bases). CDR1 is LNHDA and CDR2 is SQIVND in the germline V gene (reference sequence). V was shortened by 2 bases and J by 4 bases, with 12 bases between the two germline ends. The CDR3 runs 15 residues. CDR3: CASSIMSTGNQPQHF. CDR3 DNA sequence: TGTGCCAGTAGTATAATGTCGACAGGAAATCAGCCCCAGCATTTT.

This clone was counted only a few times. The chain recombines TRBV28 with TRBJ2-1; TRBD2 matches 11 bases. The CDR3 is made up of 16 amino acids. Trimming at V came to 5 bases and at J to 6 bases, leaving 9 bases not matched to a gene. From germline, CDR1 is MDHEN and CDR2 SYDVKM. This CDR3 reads CASSLTSGDESNEQFF. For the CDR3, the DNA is TGTGCCAGCAGTCTGACTAGCGGGGACGAATCCAATGAGCAGTTCTTC. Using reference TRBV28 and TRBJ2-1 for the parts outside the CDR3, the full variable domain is DVKVTQSSRYLVKRTGEKVFLECVQDMDHENMFWYRQDPGLGLRLIYFSYDVKMKEKGDIPEGYSVSREKKERFSLILESASTNQTSMYLCASSLTSGDESNEQFFGPGTRLTVL.

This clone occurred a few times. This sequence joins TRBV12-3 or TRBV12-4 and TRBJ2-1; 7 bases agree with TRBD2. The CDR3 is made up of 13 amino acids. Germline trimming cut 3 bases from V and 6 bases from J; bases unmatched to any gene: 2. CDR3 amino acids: CASSFSGGNEQFF. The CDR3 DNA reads TGTGCCAGCAGTTTTTCGGGAGGCAATGAGCAGTTCTTC.

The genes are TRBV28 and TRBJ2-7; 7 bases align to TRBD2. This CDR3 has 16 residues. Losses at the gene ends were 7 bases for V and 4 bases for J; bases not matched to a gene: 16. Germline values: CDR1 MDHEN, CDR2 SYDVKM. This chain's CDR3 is CASTHGGGGSPYEQYF. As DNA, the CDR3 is TGTGCCAGCACCCACGGGGGTGGCGGGAGCCCATACGAGCAGTACTTC.

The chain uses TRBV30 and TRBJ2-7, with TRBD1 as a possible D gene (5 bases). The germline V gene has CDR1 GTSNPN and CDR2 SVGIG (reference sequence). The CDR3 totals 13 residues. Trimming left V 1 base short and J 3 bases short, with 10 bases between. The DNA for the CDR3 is TGTGCCTGGAGTGAGACAGCTCACTACGAGCAGTACTTC. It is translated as CAWSETAHYEQYF.

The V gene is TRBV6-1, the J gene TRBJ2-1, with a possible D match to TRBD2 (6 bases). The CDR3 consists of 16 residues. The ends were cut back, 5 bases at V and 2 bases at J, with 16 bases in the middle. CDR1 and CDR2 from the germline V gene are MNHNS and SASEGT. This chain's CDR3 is CASSRDGTPAYNEQFF. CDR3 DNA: TGTGCCAGCAGTCGAGACGGGACTCCCGCCTACAATGAGCAGTTCTTC.

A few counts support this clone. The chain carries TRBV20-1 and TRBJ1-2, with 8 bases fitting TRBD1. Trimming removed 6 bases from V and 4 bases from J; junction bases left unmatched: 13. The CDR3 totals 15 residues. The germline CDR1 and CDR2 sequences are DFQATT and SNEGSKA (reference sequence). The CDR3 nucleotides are TGCAGTGCAACCCCGGGACAGGAAGTTATCTATGGCTACACCTTC. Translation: CSATPGQEVIYGYTF.

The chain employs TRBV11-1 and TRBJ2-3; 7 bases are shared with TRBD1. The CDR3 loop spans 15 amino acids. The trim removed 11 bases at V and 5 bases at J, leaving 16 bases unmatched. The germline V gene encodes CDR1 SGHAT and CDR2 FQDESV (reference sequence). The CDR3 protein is CASGQGVPAGDTQYF. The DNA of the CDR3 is TGTGCCTCCGGCCAGGGGGTCCCTGCGGGAGATACGCAGTATTTT.

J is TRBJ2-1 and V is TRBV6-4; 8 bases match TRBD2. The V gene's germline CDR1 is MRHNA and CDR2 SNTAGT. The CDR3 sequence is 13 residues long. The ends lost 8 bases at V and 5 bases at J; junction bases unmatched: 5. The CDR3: CASSLAGNNEQFF. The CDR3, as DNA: TGTGCCAGCTCGCTAGCGGGTAACAATGAGCAGTTCTTC.

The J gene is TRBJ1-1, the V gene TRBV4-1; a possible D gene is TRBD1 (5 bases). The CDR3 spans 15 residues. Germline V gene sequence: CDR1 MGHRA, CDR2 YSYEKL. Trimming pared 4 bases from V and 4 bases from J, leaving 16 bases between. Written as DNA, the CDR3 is TGCGCCAGCAGCCCGAGGGGTGGCCCCCGCACTGAAGCTTTCTTT. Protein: CASSPRGGPRTEAFF.

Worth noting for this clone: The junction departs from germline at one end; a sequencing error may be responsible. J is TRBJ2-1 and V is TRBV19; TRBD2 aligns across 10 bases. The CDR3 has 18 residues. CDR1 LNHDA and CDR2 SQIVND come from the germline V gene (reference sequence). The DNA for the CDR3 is TGTGCCAGTAGTATGTCCCAACTAGCGGGAATCCTTGGAAATGAGCGGTTCTTC. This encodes CASSMSQLAGILGNERFF.

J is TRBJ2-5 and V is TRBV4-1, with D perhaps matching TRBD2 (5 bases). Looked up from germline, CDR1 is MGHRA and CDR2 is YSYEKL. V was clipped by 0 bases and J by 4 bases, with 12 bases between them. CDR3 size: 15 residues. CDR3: CASSQERERRETQYF. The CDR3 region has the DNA TGCGCCAGCAGCCAAGAAAGGGAGAGACGAGAGACCCAGTACTTC.

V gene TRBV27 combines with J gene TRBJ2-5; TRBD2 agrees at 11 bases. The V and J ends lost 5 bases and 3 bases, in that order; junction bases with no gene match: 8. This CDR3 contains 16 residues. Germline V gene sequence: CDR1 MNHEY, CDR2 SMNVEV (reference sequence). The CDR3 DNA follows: TGTGCCAGCAGTCCGATCACGACTAGCGGGAAAGAGACCCAGTACTTC. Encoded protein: CASSPITTSGKETQYF.

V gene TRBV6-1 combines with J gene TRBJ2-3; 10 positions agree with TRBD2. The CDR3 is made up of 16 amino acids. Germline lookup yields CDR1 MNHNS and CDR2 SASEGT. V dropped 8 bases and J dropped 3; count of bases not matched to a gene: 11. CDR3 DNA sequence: TGTGCCAGCGGGAAATCAGCGGGAGGGTTTACAGATACGCAGTATTTT. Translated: CASGKSAGGFTDTQYF.

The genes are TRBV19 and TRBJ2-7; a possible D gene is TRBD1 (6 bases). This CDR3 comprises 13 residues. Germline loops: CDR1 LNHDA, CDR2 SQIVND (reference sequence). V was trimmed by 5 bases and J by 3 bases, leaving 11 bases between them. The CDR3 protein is CASSLDSGYEQYF. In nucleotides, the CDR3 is TGTGCCAGTAGTTTGGACAGCGGCTACGAGCAGTACTTC. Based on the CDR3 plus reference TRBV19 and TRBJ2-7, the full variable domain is DGGITQSPKYLFRKEGQNVTLSCEQNLNHDAMYWYRQDPGQGLRLIYYSQIVNDFQKGDIAEGYSVSREKKESFPLTVTSAQKNPTAFYLCASSLDSGYEQYFGPGTRLTVT.

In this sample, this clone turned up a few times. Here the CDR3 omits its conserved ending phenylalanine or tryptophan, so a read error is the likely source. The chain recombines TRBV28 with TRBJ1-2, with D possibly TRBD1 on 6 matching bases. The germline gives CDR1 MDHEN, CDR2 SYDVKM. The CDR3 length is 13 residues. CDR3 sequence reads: CASILQGPYGYTL. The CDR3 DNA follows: TGTGCCAGCATTTTACAGGGTCCCTATGGCTACACCCTC.

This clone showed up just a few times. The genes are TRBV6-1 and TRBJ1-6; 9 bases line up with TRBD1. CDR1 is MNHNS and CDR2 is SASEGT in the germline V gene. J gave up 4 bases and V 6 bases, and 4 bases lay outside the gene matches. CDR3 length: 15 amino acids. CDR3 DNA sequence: TGTGCCAGCAGACAGGGGGCCCGGTATAATTCACCCCTCCACTTT. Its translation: CASRQGARYNSPLHF.

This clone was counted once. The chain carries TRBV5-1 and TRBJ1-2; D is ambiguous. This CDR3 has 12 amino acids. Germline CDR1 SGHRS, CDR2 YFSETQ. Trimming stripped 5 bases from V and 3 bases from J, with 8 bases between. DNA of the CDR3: TGCGCCAGCAGATGGGGTGACTATGGCTACACCTTC. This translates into CASRWGDYGYTF.

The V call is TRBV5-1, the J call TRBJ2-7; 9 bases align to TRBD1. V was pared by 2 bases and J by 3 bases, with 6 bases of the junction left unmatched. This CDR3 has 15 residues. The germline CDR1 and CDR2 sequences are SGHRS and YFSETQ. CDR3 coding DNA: TGCGCCAGCAGCTTACAGGGGGCCGGCGGCTACGAGCAGTACTTC. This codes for CASSLQGAGGYEQYF.

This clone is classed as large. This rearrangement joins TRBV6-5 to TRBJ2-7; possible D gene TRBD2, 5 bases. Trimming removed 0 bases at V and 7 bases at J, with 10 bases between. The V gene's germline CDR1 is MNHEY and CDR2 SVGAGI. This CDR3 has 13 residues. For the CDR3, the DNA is TGTGCCAGCAGTTACTCTGGAGAGGGTGAGCAGTACTTC. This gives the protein CASSYSGEGEQYF.

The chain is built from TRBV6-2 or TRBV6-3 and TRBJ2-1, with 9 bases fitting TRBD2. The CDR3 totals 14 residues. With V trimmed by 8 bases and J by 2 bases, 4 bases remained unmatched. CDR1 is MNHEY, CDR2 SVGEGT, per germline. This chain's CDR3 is CASEAGGTYNEQFF. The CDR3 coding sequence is TGTGCCAGCGAAGCGGGAGGCACCTACAATGAGCAGTTCTTC.